This T cell receptor beta chain derives from a study of blood T cell repertoires in COVID-19. The protocol was immunoSEQ multiplex PCR, while the TCRdb copy is restricted to in-frame clones and leaves out a portion. This table has some 75,000 clones, about 89% appearing once. What was sequenced was peripheral blood. This TCR was sampled from a man aged 55 to 70 with acute or convalescent COVID-19.

CDR3 DNA sequence: TGTGCCAGCAGTTGGCCGACAGGAGGCTACACCTTC. The encoded protein is CASSWPTGGYTF. This chain joins TRBV28 and TRBJ1-2; tentatively, D is TRBD1 (6 bases). The CDR3 spans 12 residues. Germline loops: CDR1 MDHEN, CDR2 SYDVKM. V gave up 4 bases and J gave up 8 bases, with 11 bases separating them.